One and the same sample provided the 32 T cell receptor beta chains below, sequenced in a study of blood T cells in healthy people across ages. Combining a sample-barcoded 5' primer with a J-beta primer mix, a second PCR ran for roughly 7 to 11 cycles. TCRdb re-derived calls from the 5' RACE reads in MiXCR, one entry per CDR3 protein. The sample records 1.6 million or so distinct CDR3 sequences, 34% being singletons. The specimen was blood. The receptors derive from a woman aged 25 to 39 in good health.

As regards this clonotype: One end of the junction does not line up with germline, which may come from a read error. V usage is TRBV7-2 and J usage is TRBJ2-3; D gene uncertain. The length of the CDR3 is 11 residues. CDR1 SGHTA and CDR2 FQGNSA come from the germline V gene. The CDR3 is CASSLADAQYF. For the CDR3, the DNA is TGTGCCAGCAGCTTGGCAGATGCGCAGTATTTT. Full variable domain (missing parts from reference TRBV7-2 and TRBJ2-3): GAGVSQSPSNKVTEKGKDVELRCDPISGHTALYWYRQSLGQGLEFLIYFQGNSAPDKSGLPSDRFSAERTGGSVSTLTIQRTQQEDSAVYLCASSLADAQYFGPGTRLTVL.

This clonotype was observed a handful of times. CDR3 nucleotides: TGTGCCACCAGCGGCGGGACTAGCGGGAGAGAGACCCAGTACTTC. This sequence encodes CATSGGTSGRETQYF. The gene calls are TRBV15 and TRBJ2-5; 14 bases match TRBD2. V was clipped by 5 bases and J by 4 bases; unmatched bases: 3. The CDR3 has 15 amino acids. The germline gives CDR1 LNHNV, CDR2 YYDKDF (reference sequence).

The table lists this clonotype with a few counts. This sequence joins TRBV9 and TRBJ1-4; 7 bases match TRBD1. J was trimmed by 3 bases and V by 3 bases; bases with no gene match: 2. This CDR3 comprises 14 residues. CDR1 is SGDLS and CDR2 is YYNGEE in the germline V gene. The chain's CDR3 is CASSATGSNEKLFF. CDR3 DNA sequence: TGTGCCAGCAGCGCGACAGGGTCTAATGAAAAACTGTTTTTT. The full variable domain, with the rest looked up from reference TRBV9 and TRBJ1-4, is DSGVTQTPKHLITATGQRVTLRCSPRSGDLSVYWYQQSLDQGLQFLIQYYNGEERAKGNILERFSAQQFPDLHSELNLSSLELGDSALYFCASSATGSNEKLFFGSGTQLSVL.

Details on this clonotype: This may arise from a read error, as a much more abundant clone is one base away. V is TRBV5-5 and J is TRBJ2-1; a weak D match, TRBD1 (5 bases). CDR3 size: 13 residues. Germline CDR1 SGHKS, CDR2 YYEKEE (reference sequence). Here the CDR3 reads CASSSDTYNGQFF. The CDR3 region has the DNA TGTGCCAGCAGCTCGGACACCTACAATGGGCAGTTCTTC.

This clonotype was seen a few times. The chain carries TRBV7-2 and TRBJ2-1, with 9 bases fitting TRBD2. CDR3 length: 15 amino acids. Germline assignment: CDR1 SGHTA and CDR2 FQGNSA. The junction had 8 bases not matched to a gene; V was cut back by 1 base and J by 10 bases. The CDR3 nucleotides read TGTGCCAGCAGCTTAGTTGCGGGGGGGCCGTTGGAGCAGTTCTTC. Its translation: CASSLVAGGPLEQFF.

The chain recombines TRBV20-1 with TRBJ1-2, with D unresolved. The CDR3 covers 11 residues. Trimming took 4 bases from V and 10 from J, leaving 13 bases between them. Germline CDR1 and CDR2: DFQATT and SNEGSKA (reference sequence). CDR3 nucleotide sequence: TGCAGTGCTACGGCGTTAACTGACTACACCTTC. Protein product: CSATALTDYTF.

The V call is TRBV7-8, the J call TRBJ2-5, with D tentatively TRBD2 (5 bases). Deletions cut 1 base from V and 11 bases from J, with 17 bases between. The CDR3 consists of 14 residues. CDR1 and CDR2 (germline): SGHVS, FQNEAQ. CDR3 sequence: CASSLETESGEQYF. CDR3 coding DNA: TGTGCCAGCAGCTTAGAAACAGAGTCCGGGGAGCAGTACTTC.

The sample holds a few counts of this clonotype. The chain has TRBV4-1 and TRBJ1-4, with 7 positions matching TRBD1. J gave up 1 base and V 0 bases, and 5 bases lay outside the gene matches. The CDR3 is 17 residues long. Germline V lookup: CDR1 MGHRA, CDR2 YSYEKL. The CDR3 region is CASSQDAGGGTNEKLFF. CDR3 DNA: TGCGCCAGCAGCCAAGATGCAGGGGGGGGAACTAATGAAAAACTGTTTTTT.

A few counts support this clonotype. The CDR3: CSVEVQGTGELFF. CDR3 coding DNA: TGCAGCGTTGAAGTACAGGGGACTGGGGAGCTGTTTTTT. The chain has TRBV29-1 and TRBJ2-2, with D tentatively TRBD1 (7 bases). The CDR3 extends over 13 amino acids. Germline V lookup: CDR1 SQVTM, CDR2 ANQGSEA. The V end was cut by 1 base, the J end by 8 bases, with 11 bases between.

The chain joins TRBV4-1 to TRBJ2-2; 14 nucleotides line up with TRBD2. CDR1 is MGHRA and CDR2 is YSYEKL in the germline V gene. This CDR3 has 16 amino acids. V shed 3 bases, J shed 7 bases, and the junction held 4 bases outside the gene matches. The CDR3 bases are TGCGCCAGCAGCCAGGCCGGGACTAGCGGGAGCGGGGAGCTGTTTTTT. Protein product: CASSQAGTSGSGELFF.

The rearrangement uses TRBV13 and TRBJ1-2; 7 nucleotides align to TRBD1. CDR3 length: 20 amino acids. Germline V gives CDR1 PRHDT, CDR2 FYEKMQ (reference sequence). V lost 0 bases to trimming and J lost 1 base; unmatched junction nucleotides: 17. The CDR3 loop is CASSLGGGGISPGDNYGYTF. Written as DNA, the CDR3 is TGTGCCAGCAGCTTAGGAGGGGGCGGGATAAGCCCCGGGGATAACTATGGCTACACCTTC.

This clonotype was counted a single time. This chain uses TRBV5-6 with TRBJ2-5, with D perhaps TRBD1 or TRBD2 (6 bases each). V lost 6 bases and J 1 base, leaving 13 bases between the germline ends. The germline CDR1 and CDR2 sequences are SGHDT and YYEEEE. This CDR3 is built from 14 residues. CDR3 loop: CASTRRGIQETQYF. The CDR3 bases are TGTGCCAGCACCAGGAGGGGGATCCAAGAGACCCAGTACTTC.

The table lists this clonotype with a few counts. The chain uses TRBV28 and TRBJ2-3; D is unclear. Germline values: CDR1 MDHEN, CDR2 SYDVKM. The ends were cut back, 3 bases at V and 11 bases at J, with 15 bases in the middle. This CDR3 comprises 13 residues. As DNA, the CDR3 is TGTGCCAGCAGTTTTAGTGCACGGTTGGGGCAGTATTTT. Its protein is CASSFSARLGQYF. Drawing the rest from reference TRBV28 and TRBJ2-3, the complete variable domain is DVKVTQSSRYLVKRTGEKVFLECVQDMDHENMFWYRQDPGLGLRLIYFSYDVKMKEKGDIPEGYSVSREKKERFSLILESASTNQTSMYLCASSFSARLGQYFGPGTRLTVL.

This rearrangement joins TRBV21-1 to TRBJ2-4; the table gives TRBD1 as D, unverified against the DNA. TRBV21-1 is termed a pseudogene. The CDR3 is 13 amino acids. The CDR3 sequence is CASSRGGENIQYF. The CDR3 coding sequence is TGTGCCAGCAGCAGGGGGGGCGAAAACATTCAGTACTTC.

This chain connects TRBV12-3 or TRBV12-4 to TRBJ2-1, with 11 bases lining up with TRBD2. V was clipped by 6 bases and J by 6 bases; unmatched bases: 7. The CDR3 runs to 15 residues. CDR3 bases: TGTGCCAGCAGCGCCACTAGCGGGAGTCTCAATGAGCAGTTCTTC. It specifies CASSATSGSLNEQFF.

The V and J genes are TRBV20-1 and TRBJ2-5, with 7 bases aligning to TRBD2. The CDR3 extends over 15 amino acids. V dropped 7 bases and J dropped 1; count of bases not matched to a gene: 12. Germline CDR1 DFQATT, CDR2 SNEGSKA (reference sequence). CDR3 DNA sequence: TGCAGTGTTGGGAGCAGGGAGGGCCCCCAAGAGACCCAGTACTTC. This codes for CSVGSREGPQETQYF.

This clonotype was seen only a few times. The rearrangement links TRBV30 to TRBJ2-1, with 10 positions matching TRBD2. J gave up 7 bases and V 3 bases, and 6 bases lay outside the gene matches. CDR3 size: 14 residues. Germline CDR1 and CDR2: GTSNPN and SVGIG (reference sequence). CDR3 region: CAWSERGGRNEQFF. In DNA form, the CDR3 reads TGTGCCTGGAGCGAGCGGGGGGGTAGGAATGAGCAGTTCTTC.

V is TRBV12-3 or TRBV12-4 and J is TRBJ2-3; the match to TRBD2 covers 11 bases. The CDR3 contains 15 residues. V was pared by 7 bases and J by 1 base, with 4 bases of the junction left unmatched. The CDR3 sequence is CASTILAGGTDTQYF. CDR3 DNA sequence: TGTGCCAGCACCATACTAGCGGGGGGCACAGATACGCAGTATTTT.

This clonotype has just a few counts. The chain recombines TRBV9 with TRBJ2-5; 11 nucleotides align to TRBD2. This CDR3 comprises 16 residues. The germline V gene encodes CDR1 SGDLS and CDR2 YYNGEE. J lost 2 bases, V lost 3 bases, and 6 bases had no gene match. CDR3 sequence: CASSGPRLAGQETQYF. The CDR3 bases are TGTGCCAGCAGCGGCCCCAGACTAGCGGGACAAGAGACCCAGTACTTC.

The chain links TRBV5-5 to TRBJ1-4; 9 positions agree with TRBD1. Germline V gene lookup returns CDR1 SGHKS and CDR2 YYEKEE (reference sequence). Losses at the gene ends were 5 bases for V and 2 bases for J; bases not matched to a gene: 10. The CDR3 is 17 amino acids. Written as DNA, the CDR3 is TGTGCCAGCAGTCACGCGGGACAGGGTTTCACTAATGAAAAACTGTTTTTT. Translating gives CASSHAGQGFTNEKLFF.

This clonotype was picked up many times. This rearrangement joins TRBV12-3 or TRBV12-4 to TRBJ1-6; D is uncertain. V was shortened by 1 base and J by 7 bases, with 8 bases between the two germline ends. The CDR3 sequence is 14 residues long. The CDR3 DNA reads as TGTGCCAGCAGTTTAGACAGAAACAATTCACCCCTCCACTTT. As protein: CASSLDRNNSPLHF.

This rearrangement joins TRBV20-1 to TRBJ2-1; 8 nucleotides agree with TRBD2. V trimming: 0 bases; J trimming: 1 base; junction bases outside the gene matches: 2. In germline, CDR1 is DFQATT, CDR2 SNEGSKA (reference sequence). The CDR3 runs 15 residues. The CDR3 region is CSARDSGKSYNEQFF. The CDR3 DNA follows: TGCAGTGCTAGAGATAGCGGGAAGTCCTACAATGAGCAGTTCTTC.

CDR3 residues: CASSGVTSSYEQYF. CDR3 nucleotides: TGTGCCAGTAGTGGTGTTACAAGCTCCTACGAGCAGTACTTC. The V call is TRBV19, the J call TRBJ2-7; D is unresolved. Per the germline V gene, CDR1 is LNHDA and CDR2 is SQIVND (reference sequence). The length of the CDR3 is 14 residues. V lost 5 bases and J 0 bases, leaving 11 bases between the germline ends.

V and J are TRBV7-8 and TRBJ1-2; D is possibly TRBD1 (5 bases). The CDR3 runs 11 residues. The germline CDR1 and CDR2 sequences are SGHVS and FQNEAQ. Trimming removed 6 bases from V and 8 bases from J, with 10 bases in between. The chain's CDR3 is CASRERGGYTF. DNA of the CDR3: TGTGCCAGCAGGGAGAGGGGCGGCTACACCTTC.

J is TRBJ2-7 and V is TRBV4-1, with D possibly TRBD2 on 5 matching bases. The germline V gene encodes CDR1 MGHRA and CDR2 YSYEKL. There are 16 residues in the CDR3. Trimming left V 0 bases short and J 2 bases short, with 14 bases between. The CDR3 loop is CASSQDSLAPTYEQYF. CDR3 coding DNA: TGCGCCAGCAGCCAAGATTCCCTAGCACCCACCTACGAGCAGTACTTC.

V and J are TRBV4-1 and TRBJ2-3, with unresolved D. This CDR3 has 13 amino acids. Germline-derived CDR1 and CDR2 are MGHRA and YSYEKL. The ends were cut back, 6 bases at V and 2 bases at J, with 9 bases in the middle. CDR3 sequence reads: CASSHYFTDTQYF. CDR3 DNA sequence: TGCGCCAGCAGTCACTACTTCACAGATACGCAGTATTTT.

Comments on this clonotype: A much larger clone lies one base from this, so it may be a read error. The CDR3 DNA follows: TGCAGTGCTACCGGGACAGGGTCTCAAGGGACCCAGTACTTC. Its translation is CSATGTGSQGTQYF. The V gene is TRBV20-1, the J gene TRBJ2-7; 9 bases agree with TRBD1. The DNA end is more similar to TRBJ2-5, so the J call may be wrong. The CDR3 totals 14 residues. Germline V CDR1 and CDR2: DFQATT, SNEGSKA (reference sequence).

V and J are TRBV6-7 and TRBJ1-2, with D possibly TRBD1 on 5 matching bases. TRBV6-7 is an open reading frame, and its role is uncertain. The ends were cut back, 5 bases at V and 8 bases at J, with 15 bases in the middle. There are 13 residues in the CDR3. CDR3 region: CASSPGTVEGYTF. The CDR3 coding sequence is TGTGCCAGCAGTCCGGGGACGGTGGAGGGCTACACCTTC.

The rearrangement links TRBV5-1 to TRBJ2-3; 14 bases are a match to TRBD2. This CDR3 is built from 17 residues. The V and J ends lost 4 bases and 0 bases, in that order; junction bases with no gene match: 4. In germline, CDR1 is SGHRS, CDR2 YFSETQ. The chain's CDR3 is CASSPWTSGGSTDTQYF. CDR3 DNA: TGCGCCAGCAGCCCCTGGACTAGCGGGGGGAGCACAGATACGCAGTATTTT.

DNA for the CDR3: TGTGCCAGCAGTGACCCAGGGGGCTGGTATAGCAATCAGCCCCAGCATTTT. Its translation: CASSDPGGWYSNQPQHF. The V call is TRBV7-2, the J call TRBJ1-5; 8 bases map to TRBD1. Germline trimming cut 6 bases from V and 0 bases from J; bases unmatched to any gene: 10. Germline-derived CDR1 and CDR2 are SGHTA and FQGNSA. The CDR3 runs to 17 residues.

Details on this clonotype: A read error may be the cause here, since a much bigger clone is one base away. The V gene is TRBV15, the J gene TRBJ2-7; tentatively, D is TRBD1 (6 bases). The CDR3 has 12 residues. Looked up from germline, CDR1 is LNHNV and CDR2 is YYDKDF (reference sequence). CDR3 in amino acids: CTTSRSGVEQYF. The CDR3 DNA reads TGTACCACCAGCAGATCAGGGGTCGAGCAGTACTTC.

This clonotype turned up a few times. The chain uses TRBV27 and TRBJ1-2, with D hard to call. Looked up from germline, CDR1 is MNHEY and CDR2 is SMNVEV (reference sequence). This CDR3 is 13 amino acids long. V lost 8 bases and J 8 bases, leaving 18 bases between the germline ends. CDR3 in DNA: TGTGCCAGCGGACGGGTCCAAAGGGAGGGCTACACCTTC. This sequence encodes CASGRVQREGYTF.